The 21 T cell receptor beta chains below were found in one sample sequenced in a study of CD8 T cells in Susac syndrome. Reverse transcription of roughly 0.5 to 1 ug RNA was carried out with random hexamers. TCRdb fed the immunoSEQ multiplex PCR reads into MiXCR, producing one record per CDR3 protein. This sample has 55,000 to 75,000 distinct CDR3 sequences; around 93% occur once, and the top ten carry roughly 0.16%. Sequencing input: CD4+ T cells from PBMCs. These TCRs come from a human donor with Susac syndrome.

V usage is TRBV9 and J usage is TRBJ1-4; maybe TRBD1 (6 bases). Trimming cost V 3 bases and J 4 bases, with 16 bases left between them. CDR1 is SGDLS, CDR2 YYNGEE, per germline. CDR3 size: 16 residues. The CDR3 DNA reads as TGTGCCAGCAGCGAGGGGGGGATCCGCGTTAATGAAAAACTGTTTTTT. Translation gives CASSEGGIRVNEKLFF. The variable domain in full, completed from reference TRBV9 and TRBJ1-4, reads DSGVTQTPKHLITATGQRVTLRCSPRSGDLSVYWYQQSLDQGLQFLIQYYNGEERAKGNILERFSAQQFPDLHSELNLSSLELGDSALYFCASSEGGIRVNEKLFFGSGTQLSVL.

V usage is TRBV7-9 and J usage is TRBJ1-6; perhaps TRBD1 as D (6 bases). This CDR3 is 17 amino acids long. The germline V gene has CDR1 SEHNR and CDR2 FQNEAQ (reference sequence). The V and J ends lost 4 bases and 6 bases respectively, with 19 bases between them. The chain's CDR3 is CASSSRGGRGSNSPLHF. The CDR3, as DNA: TGTGCCAGCAGCTCCCGGGGGGGGCGCGGTAGTAATTCACCCCTCCACTTT.

This sequence joins TRBV19 and TRBJ1-4; D possibly corresponds to TRBD1 (6 bases). This CDR3 has 15 amino acids. Trimming took off 4 bases at V and 3 bases at J, with 12 bases between the two ends. Germline lookup yields CDR1 LNHDA and CDR2 SQIVND (reference sequence). The CDR3 DNA reads as TGTGCCAGTAGTACTACAGGGCCACCTAATGAAAAACTGTTTTTT. It is translated as CASSTTGPPNEKLFF. The full variable domain, completed using reference TRBV19 and TRBJ1-4, is DGGITQSPKYLFRKEGQNVTLSCEQNLNHDAMYWYRQDPGQGLRLIYYSQIVNDFQKGDIAEGYSVSREKKESFPLTVTSAQKNPTAFYLCASSTTGPPNEKLFFGSGTQLSVL.

The V call is TRBV28, the J call TRBJ2-7; 7 nucleotides align to TRBD1. V lost 4 bases and J lost 4; bases outside the gene matches: 7. This CDR3 has 14 residues. Germline CDR1 reads MDHEN; CDR2 reads SYDVKM. The CDR3 is CASSSPTGRYEQYF. For the CDR3, the DNA is TGTGCCAGCAGTTCTCCGACAGGGAGATACGAGCAGTACTTC.

The CDR3 reads CASRPLGAGVSTDTQYF. CDR3 coding DNA: TGTGCCAGCAGACCCCTGGGGGCGGGGGTTAGCACAGATACGCAGTATTTT. The V call is TRBV6-2 or TRBV6-3, the J call TRBJ2-3; D is perhaps TRBD2 (7 bases). Germline CDR1 MNHEY, CDR2 SVGEGT. V was pared by 6 bases and J by 0 bases, with 19 bases between. The CDR3 is 17 residues long.

This clonotype was recorded a few times. The chain is built from TRBV19 and TRBJ1-2, with D maybe TRBD1 (6 bases). The length of the CDR3 is 12 residues. Germline values: CDR1 LNHDA, CDR2 SQIVND (reference sequence). With 7 bases removed from V and 4 bases from J, the gap between germline ends came to 10 bases. The CDR3 DNA follows: TGTGCCAGTACCAAACAGGGCTATGGCTACACCTTC. It specifies CASTKQGYGYTF.

The chain uses TRBV20-1 and TRBJ1-1; the D is unclear. Germline CDR1 and CDR2: DFQATT and SNEGSKA (reference sequence). The CDR3 length is 14 residues. V shed 0 bases and J shed 4 bases, with 12 bases lying between them. CDR3 bases: TGCAGTGCTAGAGACCCAGGAACGGGCACTGAAGCTTTCTTT. It codes for CSARDPGTGTEAFF.

The rearrangement joins TRBV6-1 to TRBJ2-1; D not resolved. Trimming took off 6 bases at V and 3 bases at J, with 12 bases between the two ends. This CDR3 is built from 14 residues. In germline, CDR1 is MNHNS, CDR2 SASEGT. In DNA form, the CDR3 reads TGTGCCAGCAGGCACCGGGTTCTCTACAATGAGCAGTTCTTC. This encodes CASRHRVLYNEQFF.

The chain has TRBV28 and TRBJ2-1; either TRBD1 or TRBD2 may fit D (5 bases each). Germline CDR1 MDHEN, CDR2 SYDVKM. The CDR3 spans 15 residues. V was clipped by 5 bases and J by 0 bases, with 11 bases between them. The CDR3 sequence: CASSPGGGSYNEQFF. The DNA of the CDR3 is TGTGCCAGCAGTCCCGGTGGGGGCTCCTACAATGAGCAGTTCTTC. Supplemented by reference TRBV28 and TRBJ2-1, the full variable domain reads DVKVTQSSRYLVKRTGEKVFLECVQDMDHENMFWYRQDPGLGLRLIYFSYDVKMKEKGDIPEGYSVSREKKERFSLILESASTNQTSMYLCASSPGGGSYNEQFFGPGTRLTVL.

This sequence joins TRBV28 and TRBJ1-1; a weak D match, TRBD1 (5 bases). The CDR3 totals 12 residues. The germline V gene encodes CDR1 MDHEN and CDR2 SYDVKM. Trimming pared 6 bases from V and 10 bases from J, leaving 15 bases between. This CDR3 reads CASRDAGYRAFF. The CDR3 DNA reads TGTGCCAGCAGGGACGCAGGGTACCGAGCTTTCTTT.

J is TRBJ1-1 and V is TRBV28, with unresolved D. Germline assignment: CDR1 MDHEN and CDR2 SYDVKM. V was clipped by 4 bases and J by 1 base, with 4 bases between them. The CDR3 length is 12 residues. CDR3 sequence (DNA): TGTGCCAGCAGTTCAGGGAACACTGAAGCTTTCTTT. Protein sequence: CASSSGNTEAFF. Together with reference TRBV28 and TRBJ1-1, the CDR3 gives the full variable domain: DVKVTQSSRYLVKRTGEKVFLECVQDMDHENMFWYRQDPGLGLRLIYFSYDVKMKEKGDIPEGYSVSREKKERFSLILESASTNQTSMYLCASSSGNTEAFFGQGTRLTVV.

The chain couples TRBV12-3 or TRBV12-4 to TRBJ1-2; D is unclear. V lost 9 bases to trimming and J lost 2 bases, with 13 bases between them. The CDR3 spans 13 residues. This chain's CDR3 is CASLSGQNYGYTF. The CDR3 DNA follows: TGTGCCAGTCTCTCCGGGCAAAACTATGGCTACACCTTC.

This chain links TRBV28 with TRBJ2-7, with TRBD1 identical over 8 bases. The CDR3 sequence is 15 residues long. Germline lookup yields CDR1 MDHEN and CDR2 SYDVKM. J lost 2 bases, V lost 6 bases, and 9 bases had no gene match. CDR3 coding DNA: TGTGCCAGCAGCCCGACGACAGGGGCTACCTACGAGCAGTACTTC. Residues: CASSPTTGATYEQYF. Full variable domain (rest looked up from reference TRBV28 and TRBJ2-7): DVKVTQSSRYLVKRTGEKVFLECVQDMDHENMFWYRQDPGLGLRLIYFSYDVKMKEKGDIPEGYSVSREKKERFSLILESASTNQTSMYLCASSPTTGATYEQYFGPGTRLTVT.

This chain joins TRBV28 and TRBJ1-5; 9 bases are shared with TRBD1. This CDR3 is 16 amino acids long. Germline CDR1 is MDHEN and CDR2 is SYDVKM. With V trimmed by 4 bases and J by 6 bases, 10 bases remained unmatched. CDR3 loop: CASSSVGTGGIQPQHF. DNA of the CDR3: TGTGCCAGCAGTTCCGTGGGAACAGGGGGCATTCAGCCCCAGCATTTT. The full variable domain, its missing parts supplied by reference TRBV28 and TRBJ1-5, is DVKVTQSSRYLVKRTGEKVFLECVQDMDHENMFWYRQDPGLGLRLIYFSYDVKMKEKGDIPEGYSVSREKKERFSLILESASTNQTSMYLCASSSVGTGGIQPQHFGDGTRLSIL.

This clonotype showed up just once. The J gene is TRBJ1-4, the V gene TRBV28, with D maybe TRBD1 (5 bases). V was trimmed by 6 bases and J by 1 base, leaving 15 bases between them. The CDR3 loop spans 16 amino acids. Germline V lookup: CDR1 MDHEN, CDR2 SYDVKM. CDR3 protein: CASSPAGRQTNEKLFF. The CDR3 bases are TGTGCCAGCAGCCCGGCAGGGAGGCAAACTAATGAAAAACTGTTTTTT.

The V call is TRBV4-1, the J call TRBJ2-3, with D maybe TRBD1 (5 bases). Trimming shortened V by 4 bases and J by 3 bases, and 20 bases separated the two germline ends. Looked up from germline, CDR1 is MGHRA and CDR2 is YSYEKL. The CDR3 is made up of 17 amino acids. For the CDR3, the DNA is TGCGCCAGCAGCCCAAGTGGGGCAGGAGATGCTACAGATACGCAGTATTTT. Amino acid sequence: CASSPSGAGDATDTQYF.

V and J are TRBV7-6 and TRBJ2-5; D gene unclear. Looked up from germline, CDR1 is SGHVS and CDR2 is FNYEAQ. This CDR3 contains 13 residues. V dropped 5 bases and J dropped 2 bases, with 9 bases sitting between them. In DNA form, the CDR3 reads TGTGCCAGCAGCCGAGGAATACAAGAGACCCAGTACTTC. It is translated as CASSRGIQETQYF.

The chain is built from TRBV28 and TRBJ1-4; D is ambiguous. The CDR3 length is 15 residues. CDR1 is MDHEN, CDR2 SYDVKM, per germline. V shed 5 bases and J shed 0 bases, with 10 bases lying between them. The CDR3 region is CASSIPVPTNEKLFF. In DNA form, the CDR3 reads TGTGCCAGCAGTATCCCAGTTCCAACTAATGAAAAACTGTTTTTT.

This clonotype was seen just once. The junction departs from the called germline gene at one end, perhaps through a read error. The CDR3 sequence: CASTLMSTDTQYF. CDR3 DNA: TGTGCCAGCACCTTGATGTCCACAGATACGCAGTATTTT. The chain couples TRBV5-4 to TRBJ2-3; D remains ambiguous. This CDR3 comprises 13 residues. Germline V gene sequence: CDR1 SGHNT, CDR2 YYREEE (reference sequence).

This chain uses TRBV3-1 with TRBJ2-3; the D is unclear. The CDR3 totals 13 residues. The germline V gene encodes CDR1 LGHDT and CDR2 YNNKEL (reference sequence). The V end was cut by 7 bases, the J end by 1 base, with 9 bases between. CDR3 DNA: TGTGCCAGCAAACAAGGTGGCACAGATACGCAGTATTTT. Its protein is CASKQGGTDTQYF.

This sequence joins TRBV12-3 or TRBV12-4 and TRBJ1-1, with no clear D. V gave up 2 bases and J gave up 0 bases, with 7 bases separating them. The CDR3 totals 14 residues. The CDR3 protein is CASSLFSMNTEAFF. The DNA for the CDR3 is TGTGCCAGCAGTTTATTTAGCATGAACACTGAAGCTTTCTTT.